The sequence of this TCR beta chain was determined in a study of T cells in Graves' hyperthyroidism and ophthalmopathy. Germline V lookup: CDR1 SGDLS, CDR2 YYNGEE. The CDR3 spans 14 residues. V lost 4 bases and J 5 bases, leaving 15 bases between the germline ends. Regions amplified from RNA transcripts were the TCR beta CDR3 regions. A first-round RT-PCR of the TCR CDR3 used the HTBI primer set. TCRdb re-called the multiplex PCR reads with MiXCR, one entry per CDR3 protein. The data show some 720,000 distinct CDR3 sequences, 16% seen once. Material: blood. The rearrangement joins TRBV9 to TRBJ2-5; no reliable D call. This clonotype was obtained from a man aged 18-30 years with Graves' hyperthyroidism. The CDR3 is CASSPGGKAETQYF. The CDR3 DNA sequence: TGTGCCAGCAGCCCAGGCGGTAAGGCGGAGACCCAGTACTTC.